This entry concerns a single T cell receptor beta chain. The source of the sample is a study of shared clonotypes between healthy human individuals. Germline trimming cut 1 base from V and 11 bases from J; bases unmatched to any gene: 5. This CDR3 is built from 14 residues. Per the germline V gene, CDR1 is SEHNR and CDR2 is FQNEAQ (reference sequence). Under the authors' procedure: Junction-only sequences without quality scores came from ImmunoSEQ, so filtering differed. This table comes from immunoSEQ multiplex PCR, and its TCRdb copy is limited to in-frame clones, with some not included. V and J calls and clone size are copied from that table; D and trimming were computed from the DNA. Altogether approximately 2,000,000 clones are present, approximately 92% being singletons, with the ten largest covering 1.5% to 2%. Terminally differentiated effector memory CD45RA+ cells were left out of the naive CD8 fraction, which was CD45RO-negative and positively selected for CCR7. All donors qualified as healthy HIV-negative adults and had experienced no recent acute infections or vaccinations.

Sequenced input: naive CD8+ T cells from PBMCs. The chain is built from TRBV7-9 and TRBJ2-2; 9 bases match TRBD1. This TCR was sampled from a young man in good health. Some clones in this sample may be carry-over from other donors' samples. The CDR3 region is CASSLVGTGIELFF. As DNA, the CDR3 is TGTGCCAGCAGCTTAGTTGGGACAGGGATCGAGCTGTTTTTT.